These T cell receptor beta chains were read from a single sample in a study of cytomegalovirus exposure and HLA in healthy donors. Only in-frame clones appear in the TCRdb table, and some are missing; sequencing was by immunoSEQ multiplex PCR. The sample contains almost 75,000 clones, about 85% of which appear only once. The sample was PBMCs. The receptors derive from a man aged 30 to 39 in good health and CMV-seronegative. Each CDR3 is given with its conserved first and last residue. Fields, in order: J gene, D gene, V gene, clone size, CDR3 DNA, CDR3 protein. A D gene is named only where the DNA matches it firmly. Only some rows state a clone size, as once, few, many or a class for expanded clones.

j_call: TRBJ2-3; d_call: TRBD2; v_call: TRBV27; clone_size: NA; cdr3_nt: TGTGCCAGCACCTACGCTAGCGGGGCTTCGGATACGCAGTATTTT; cdr3_aa: CASTYASGASDTQYF
j_call: TRBJ2-5; d_call: TRBD1; v_call: TRBV10-1; clone_size: medium-sized; cdr3_nt: TGCGCCAGCTACAGGGGCGGGGAGACCCAGTACTTC; cdr3_aa: CASYRGGETQYF
j_call: TRBJ2-3; d_call: NA; v_call: TRBV2; clone_size: NA; cdr3_nt: TGTGCCAGCAGCCGGACAGATACAGATACGCAGTATTTT; cdr3_aa: CASSRTDTDTQYF
j_call: TRBJ2-1; d_call: NA; v_call: TRBV27; clone_size: NA; cdr3_nt: TGTGCCAGCAGTCCATTAAAAGGAGGGGACTACAATGAGCAGTTCTTC; cdr3_aa: CASSPLKGGDYNEQFF
j_call: TRBJ1-1; d_call: NA; v_call: TRBV14; clone_size: NA; cdr3_nt: TGTGCCAGCAGCCACGTTATTAGTGTGAACACTGAAGCTTTCTTT; cdr3_aa: CASSHVISVNTEAFF
j_call: TRBJ2-1; d_call: TRBD2; v_call: TRBV19; clone_size: NA; cdr3_nt: TGTGCCAGTAGTACGGGACTAGACACCTACAATGAGCAGTTCTTC; cdr3_aa: CASSTGLDTYNEQFF
j_call: TRBJ2-5; d_call: NA; v_call: TRBV28; clone_size: NA; cdr3_nt: TGTGCCAGCTCCTGGCGGCAAGAGACCCAGTACTTC; cdr3_aa: CASSWRQETQYF
j_call: TRBJ2-7; d_call: TRBD1; v_call: TRBV9; clone_size: NA; cdr3_nt: TGTGCCAGCAGCGGGACAGGGAGGACCAACGAGCAGTACTTC; cdr3_aa: CASSGTGRTNEQYF
j_call: TRBJ2-7; d_call: TRBD1; v_call: TRBV6-1; clone_size: NA; cdr3_nt: TGTGCCAGCAGTGAAGTTTTTTATGGGACAGGATACTACGAGCAGTACTTC; cdr3_aa: CASSEVFYGTGYYEQYF
j_call: TRBJ1-3; d_call: TRBD1; v_call: TRBV28; clone_size: NA; cdr3_nt: TGTGCCAGCAGTTTATTGGGACAGAGCTCTGGAAACACCATATATTTT; cdr3_aa: CASSLLGQSSGNTIYF
j_call: TRBJ1-2; d_call: NA; v_call: TRBV19; clone_size: few; cdr3_nt: TGTGCCAGTAGTACACTGGAGGGACTAGACTATGGCTACACCTTC; cdr3_aa: CASSTLEGLDYGYTF
j_call: TRBJ2-2; d_call: NA; v_call: TRBV9; clone_size: NA; cdr3_nt: TGTGCCAGCAGCGTGTACCCTAGTCCCGGGGAGCTGTTTTTT; cdr3_aa: CASSVYPSPGELFF
j_call: TRBJ2-1; d_call: NA; v_call: TRBV9; clone_size: NA; cdr3_nt: TGTGCCAGCAGCGTAGGGAGCCAGGGGGGCACGGAGCGGTTCTTC; cdr3_aa: CASSVGSQGGTERFF
j_call: TRBJ2-5; d_call: TRBD2; v_call: TRBV7-2; clone_size: NA; cdr3_nt: TGTGCCAGCAGCTTAACCTTTCAGCGGGGGAAACAAGAGACCCAGTACTTC; cdr3_aa: CASSLTFQRGKQETQYF
j_call: TRBJ2-3; d_call: TRBD1; v_call: TRBV5-1; clone_size: NA; cdr3_nt: TGCGCCAGCAGCTTACAGGGGGACTTAGGCACAGATACGCAGTATTTT; cdr3_aa: CASSLQGDLGTDTQYF
j_call: TRBJ1-1; d_call: NA; v_call: TRBV11-2; clone_size: NA; cdr3_nt: TGTGCCAGCAGCTTAGACGGCCCAGGGCAGAACACTGAAGCTTTCTTT; cdr3_aa: CASSLDGPGQNTEAFF
j_call: TRBJ2-7; d_call: NA; v_call: TRBV6-5; clone_size: NA; cdr3_nt: TGTGCCAGCAGCCGCCAAGGGGACACCTACGAGCAGTACTTC; cdr3_aa: CASSRQGDTYEQYF
j_call: TRBJ1-5; d_call: NA; v_call: TRBV4-1; clone_size: NA; cdr3_nt: TGCGCCAGCAGCCAAGAAAGAGGTCAGCCCCAGCATTTT; cdr3_aa: CASSQERGQPQHF
j_call: TRBJ2-3; d_call: TRBD2; v_call: TRBV7-9; clone_size: NA; cdr3_nt: TGTGCCAGCAGCTTAGGGACTCTAGCGGGACACACAGATACGCAGTATTTT; cdr3_aa: CASSLGTLAGHTDTQYF
j_call: TRBJ1-5; d_call: NA; v_call: TRBV11-2; clone_size: NA; cdr3_nt: TGTGCCAGCAGCTTAGCTGGCCAAGACAATCAGCCCCAGCATTTT; cdr3_aa: CASSLAGQDNQPQHF
j_call: TRBJ1-2; d_call: TRBD1; v_call: TRBV10-3; clone_size: NA; cdr3_nt: TGTGCCATCAGTCAGGGGGCTAACTATGGCTACACCTTC; cdr3_aa: CAISQGANYGYTF
j_call: TRBJ2-1; d_call: TRBD2; v_call: TRBV6-5; clone_size: NA; cdr3_nt: TGTGCCAGCAGTTACAGTCTAGCGGGGTGGTTTGAGCAGTTCTTC; cdr3_aa: CASSYSLAGWFEQFF
j_call: TRBJ2-3; d_call: TRBD1; v_call: TRBV4-2; clone_size: NA; cdr3_nt: TGTGCCAGCAGCCAGGGACAGGGGGATTCAGATACGCAGTATTTT; cdr3_aa: CASSQGQGDSDTQYF
j_call: TRBJ2-1; d_call: NA; v_call: TRBV6-4; clone_size: NA; cdr3_nt: TGTGCCAGCAGTGACTCGACCCGAGGGGGCAATGAGCAGTTCTTC; cdr3_aa: CASSDSTRGGNEQFF
j_call: TRBJ1-1; d_call: NA; v_call: TRBV15; clone_size: once; cdr3_nt: TGTGCCACCAGCAGAGATCGCCAACAGGGCCCAGCTTTCTTT; cdr3_aa: CATSRDRQQGPAFF
j_call: TRBJ1-2; d_call: NA; v_call: TRBV7-6; clone_size: NA; cdr3_nt: TGTGCCAGCAGCGGGTGGCAGGGGAAGGGCTACACCTTC; cdr3_aa: CASSGWQGKGYTF
j_call: TRBJ2-7; d_call: TRBD2; v_call: TRBV5-8; clone_size: NA; cdr3_nt: TGTGCCAGCAGCTTGCGCGGGGGGGCCCAAAAAGGAAGCTCCTACGAGCAGTACTTC; cdr3_aa: CASSLRGGAQKGSSYEQYF
j_call: TRBJ1-2; d_call: TRBD1; v_call: TRBV18; clone_size: NA; cdr3_nt: TGTGCCAGCTCACCATTCGGCCAGGGGGACGGCTACACCTTC; cdr3_aa: CASSPFGQGDGYTF
j_call: TRBJ2-1; d_call: TRBD1; v_call: TRBV29-1; clone_size: NA; cdr3_nt: TGCAGCGTCGGGGACAGGCCATACAATGAGCAGTTCTTC; cdr3_aa: CSVGDRPYNEQFF
j_call: TRBJ1-3; d_call: TRBD1; v_call: TRBV6-1; clone_size: NA; cdr3_nt: TGTGCCAGCAGTGAATTCTGGGACAGGGGGCGATCTGGAAACACCATATATTTT; cdr3_aa: CASSEFWDRGRSGNTIYF
j_call: TRBJ1-3; d_call: NA; v_call: TRBV11-2; clone_size: NA; cdr3_nt: TGTGCCAGCAGCTTCTCCCACACCATATATTTT; cdr3_aa: CASSFSHTIYF
j_call: TRBJ2-1; d_call: NA; v_call: TRBV29-1; clone_size: NA; cdr3_nt: TGCAGCGTTGAACAAGGACACCCATACAATGAGCAGTTCTTC; cdr3_aa: CSVEQGHPYNEQFF
j_call: TRBJ2-5; d_call: NA; v_call: TRBV18; clone_size: NA; cdr3_nt: TGTGCCAGCTCACGAGGACAGCTTCAAGAGACCCAGTACTTC; cdr3_aa: CASSRGQLQETQYF
j_call: TRBJ2-1; d_call: TRBD1; v_call: TRBV5-1; clone_size: once; cdr3_nt: TGCGCCAGCAGCGTCCGGGACAGGGGACGATCATACATCGATGAGCAGTTCTTC; cdr3_aa: CASSVRDRGRSYIDEQFF
j_call: TRBJ1-1; d_call: TRBD1; v_call: TRBV7-9; clone_size: NA; cdr3_nt: TGTGCCAGCAGCTCAGCGGGACAGGGAAACACTGAAGCTTTCTTT; cdr3_aa: CASSSAGQGNTEAFF
j_call: TRBJ2-1; d_call: TRBD2; v_call: TRBV4-2; clone_size: NA; cdr3_nt: TGTGCCAGCAGCCAAGGCAGTAACAACTGGGGGGGTTACTACAATGAGCAGTTCTTC; cdr3_aa: CASSQGSNNWGGYYNEQFF
j_call: TRBJ2-5; d_call: TRBD1; v_call: TRBV7-7; clone_size: NA; cdr3_nt: TGTGCCAGCAGCTTGGGGACAGGGCTTGAGACCCAGTACTTC; cdr3_aa: CASSLGTGLETQYF
j_call: TRBJ1-2; d_call: NA; v_call: TRBV29-1; clone_size: NA; cdr3_nt: TGCAGCGTTGCAAGCGGCTACACCTTC; cdr3_aa: CSVASGYTF